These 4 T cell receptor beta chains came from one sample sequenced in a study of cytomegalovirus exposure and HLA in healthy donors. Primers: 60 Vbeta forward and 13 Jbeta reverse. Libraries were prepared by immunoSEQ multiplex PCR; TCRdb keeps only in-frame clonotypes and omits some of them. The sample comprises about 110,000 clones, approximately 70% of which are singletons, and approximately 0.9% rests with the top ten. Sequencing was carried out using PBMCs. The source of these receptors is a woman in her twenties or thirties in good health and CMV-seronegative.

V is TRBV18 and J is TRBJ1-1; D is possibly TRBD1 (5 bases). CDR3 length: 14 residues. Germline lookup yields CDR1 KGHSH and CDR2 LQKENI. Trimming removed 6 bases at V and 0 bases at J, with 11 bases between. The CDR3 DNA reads TGTGCCAGCTCCCCAGGGAGCATGAACACTGAAGCTTTCTTT. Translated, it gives CASSPGSMNTEAFF.

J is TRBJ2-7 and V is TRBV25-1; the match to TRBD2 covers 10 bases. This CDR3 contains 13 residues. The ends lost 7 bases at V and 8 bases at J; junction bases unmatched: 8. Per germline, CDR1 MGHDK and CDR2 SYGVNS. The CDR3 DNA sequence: TGTGCCAGCACTTCAACTAGCGGGACGCAGCAGTACTTC. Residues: CASTSTSGTQQYF.

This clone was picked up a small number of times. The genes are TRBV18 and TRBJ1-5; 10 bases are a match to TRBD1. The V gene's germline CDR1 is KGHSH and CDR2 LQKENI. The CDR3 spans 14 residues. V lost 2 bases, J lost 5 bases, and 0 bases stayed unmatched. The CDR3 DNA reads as TGTGCCAGCTCACCAGGGACAGGGGATCAGCCCCAGCATTTT. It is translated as CASSPGTGDQPQHF.

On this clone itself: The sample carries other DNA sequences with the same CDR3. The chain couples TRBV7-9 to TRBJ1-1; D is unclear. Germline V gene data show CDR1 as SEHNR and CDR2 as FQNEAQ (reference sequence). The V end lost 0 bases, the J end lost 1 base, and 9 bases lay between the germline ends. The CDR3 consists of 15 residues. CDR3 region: CASSLARQANTEAFF. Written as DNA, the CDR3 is TGTGCCAGCAGCTTAGCTAGGCAGGCGAACACTGAAGCTTTCTTT. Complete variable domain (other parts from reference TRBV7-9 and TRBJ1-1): DTGVSQNPRHKITKRGQNVTFRCDPISEHNRLYWYRQTLGQGPEFLTYFQNEAQLEKSRLLSDRFSAERPKGSFSTLEIQRTEQGDSAMYLCASSLARQANTEAFFGQGTRLTVV.